This TCR beta chain is from a study of cytomegalovirus exposure and HLA in healthy donors. Whole-study results and caveats: Association with HLA alleles at 0.05 false discovery rate was found for 16,951 TCR beta sequences in a later analysis. Trimming of TCR beta V- and J-genes showed a link, identified in a later analysis, to a missense DCLRE1C variant.

The PCR had 60 Vbeta and 13 Jbeta primers. Measured with immunoSEQ multiplex PCR; TCRdb has only the in-frame clones, and not every one. The profile shows roughly 120,000 clones, about 80% of them singletons. From germline, CDR1 is LNHDA and CDR2 SQIVND (reference sequence). Losses at the gene ends were 5 bases for V and 6 bases for J; bases not matched to a gene: 10. The CDR3 sequence is 17 residues long. On this clone itself: Its antigen is still unknown.

The clonotype comes from a human donor in good health. Specimen: PBMCs. This chain uses TRBV19 with TRBJ1-6; TRBD1 aligns across 10 bases. The CDR3: CASSDGTGAKTNSPLHF. CDR3 coding DNA: TGTGCCAGTAGTGACGGGACAGGGGCCAAAACTAATTCACCCCTCCACTTT.